This TCR beta chain appears in the sequencing data of a study of CD8 T cells in Susac syndrome. In the study overall: Susac syndrome patients were untreated, on corticosteroids with some adding intravenous immunoglobulin, or on intravenous immunoglobulin only. General study results and limits: The CD4+ T cell repertoires in Susac syndrome were not clonally expanded.

Concerning this clonotype itself: Its specificity is not known.

All included Susac syndrome patients satisfied recently defined diagnostic criteria for definite or probable disease. The CDR3 runs 15 residues. V was trimmed by 1 base and J by 2 bases, leaving 9 bases between them. Germline lookup yields CDR1 SGHTA and CDR2 FQGTGA. With random hexamers, about 0.45 to 1 ug RNA was reverse transcribed. Amplification of TCR beta CDR3 was carried out by immunoSEQ multiplex PCR, which covered 54 Vbeta and 13 Jbeta segments. From the immunoSEQ multiplex PCR reads, TCRdb called clonotypes with MiXCR, one entry per CDR3 protein. Of about 240,000 distinct CDR3 sequences in the sample, 90% to 97% were seen once.

The sequence derives from a human donor with Susac syndrome. The chain uses TRBV7-3 and TRBJ2-1, with D possibly being TRBD2 (5 bases). Sequencing was performed on CD4+ T cells from PBMCs. This chain's CDR3 is CASSLRTGTYNEQFF. As DNA, the CDR3 is TGTGCCAGCAGCTTAAGGACGGGAACCTACAATGAGCAGTTCTTC.